Below, one T cell receptor beta chain is given with its context. The antigen is unknown. The method was immunoSEQ multiplex PCR; TCRdb's version includes in-frame clones alone and lacks a portion of them. This table has some 85,000 clones, around 90% appearing once. The sample is drawn from a study of T cell responses to AZD1222 COVID-19 vaccine. The wider study: Second doses that came at about 4 or about 12 weeks were put together. Study findings and constraints: No repertoire was sampled before or during the peak T cell response, only after it. In a largely white British group with more females than males, clonal diversity was possibly underestimated.

This clonotype originated in an adult in good health. The source material was peripheral blood, sampled on day 0 of AZD1222 vaccination.

This chain's CDR3 is CASSLGALYYEQYF. CDR3 DNA: TGTGCCAGCAGCTTAGGGGCACTTTACTACGAGCAGTACTTC. The chain employs TRBV7-2 and TRBJ2-7; no clear D gene. Germline-derived CDR1 and CDR2 are SGHTA and FQGNSA. CDR3 length: 14 residues. V was pared by 1 base and J by 3 bases, with 10 bases between.